Sequencing of this T cell receptor beta chain was carried out in a study of T cells in Graves' hyperthyroidism and ophthalmopathy. The CDR3 regions of TCR beta were amplified from RNA transcripts. The TCR CDR3 first-round RT-PCR relied on the HTBI primer set. MiXCR was run by TCRdb on the multiplex PCR reads, yielding one entry per CDR3 protein. Altogether around 690,000 distinct CDR3 sequences are present, around 15% being singletons, with the ten largest covering roughly a sixth. This clonotype was seen many times. The sequence was obtained from a middle-aged man with Graves' hyperthyroidism. The sequencing sample was made of blood.

Written as DNA, the CDR3 is TGTGCCAGCAGGTTCCGGGACGGGGGAGGCTACACCTTC. As protein: CASRFRDGGGYTF. The genes are TRBV7-2 and TRBJ1-2; D perhaps matches TRBD1 (5 bases). V lost 6 bases to trimming and J lost 8 bases, with 16 bases between them. This CDR3 is built from 13 residues. Germline V gives CDR1 SGHTA, CDR2 FQGNSA. The entire variable domain, with the rest obtained from reference TRBV7-2 and TRBJ1-2, is as follows: GAGVSQSPSNKVTEKGKDVELRCDPISGHTALYWYRQSLGQGLEFLIYFQGNSAPDKSGLPSDRFSAERTGGSVSTLTIQRTQQEDSAVYLCASRFRDGGGYTFGSGTRLTVV.